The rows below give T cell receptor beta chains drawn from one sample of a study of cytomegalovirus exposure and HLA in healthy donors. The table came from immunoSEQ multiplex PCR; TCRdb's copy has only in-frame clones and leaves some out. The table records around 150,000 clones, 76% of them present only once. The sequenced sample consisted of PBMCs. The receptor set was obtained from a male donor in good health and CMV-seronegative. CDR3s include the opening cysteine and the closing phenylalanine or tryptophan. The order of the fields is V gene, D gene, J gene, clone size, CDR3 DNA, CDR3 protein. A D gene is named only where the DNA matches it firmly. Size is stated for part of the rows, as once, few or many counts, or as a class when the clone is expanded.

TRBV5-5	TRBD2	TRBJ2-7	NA	TGTGCCAGCAGCTTGCTGCTAGCGGCAGGCGAGCAGTACTTC	CASSLLLAAGEQYF
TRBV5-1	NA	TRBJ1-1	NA	TGCGCCAGCAGCCCTCCCCAGGGGAACACTGAAGCTTTCTTT	CASSPPQGNTEAFF
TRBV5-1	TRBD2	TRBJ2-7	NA	TGCGCCAGCAGCTTGCAGTTAGCGGGTAATTCCTACGAGCAGTACTTC	CASSLQLAGNSYEQYF
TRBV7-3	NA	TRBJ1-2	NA	TGTGCCAGCAGCTTAACAACAATCTACACCTTC	CASSLTTIYTF
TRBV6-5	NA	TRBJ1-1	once	TGTGCCACAAGTACAGAGAACACTGAGGCTTTCTTT	CATSTENTEAFF
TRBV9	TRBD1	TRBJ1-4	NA	TGTGCCAGCAGCGCCCGGACAGGGGGAGGAGAAAAACTGTTTTTT	CASSARTGGGEKLFF
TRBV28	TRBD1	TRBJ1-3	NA	TGTGCCAGCAGTCCTCAGGGGGCGGGAAACACCATATATTTT	CASSPQGAGNTIYF
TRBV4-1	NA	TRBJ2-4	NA	TGCGCCAGCAGCCAAACCCCGCGGGGTATTCAGTACTTC	CASSQTPRGIQYF
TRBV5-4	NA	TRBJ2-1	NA	TGTGCCAGCAGTTCGCCTACGGCAGGGGACAATGAGCAGTTCTTC	CASSSPTAGDNEQFF
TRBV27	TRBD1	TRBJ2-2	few	TGTGCCAGCAGAGCTGGGACAGTCGGAGGCACCGGGGAGCTGTTTTTT	CASRAGTVGGTGELFF
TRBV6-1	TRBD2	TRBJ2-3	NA	TGTGCCAGCAGTGAATGGACTAGCGGGGGGGCGCATACGCAGTATTTT	CASSEWTSGGAHTQYF
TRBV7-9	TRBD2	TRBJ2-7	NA	TGTGCCAGCAGCTCCAATAGCGGGGGAGACGACTACGAGCAGTACTTC	CASSSNSGGDDYEQYF
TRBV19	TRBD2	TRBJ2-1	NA	TGTGCCAGTAGTAAAGGCCAACTAGCGGGAGGGCGTCCGGCTTGGAATGAGCAGTTCTTC	CASSKGQLAGGRPAWNEQFF
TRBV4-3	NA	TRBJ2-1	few	TGCGCCAGCAGCCAAGATACTGAGACAGGACGCTACAATGAGCAGTTCTTC	CASSQDTETGRYNEQFF
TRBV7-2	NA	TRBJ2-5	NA	TGTGCCAGCAGCCTACAAGAGACCCAGTACTTC	CASSLQETQYF
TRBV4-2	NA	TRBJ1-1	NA	TGTGCCAGCAGCTCCCATTCAGTGAACACTGAAGCTTTCTTT	CASSSHSVNTEAFF
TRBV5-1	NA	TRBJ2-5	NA	TGCGCCAGCAGCTCGCAGCGGCGGGAGACCCAGTACTTC	CASSSQRRETQYF
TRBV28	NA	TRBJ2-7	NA	TGTGCCAGCAGTCCCATGGGGGGTAGAGGCCACGAGCAGTACTTC	CASSPMGGRGHEQYF
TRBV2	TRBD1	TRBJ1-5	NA	TGTGCCAGCAGTGAGGACAGGGGTCAGCCCCAGCATTTT	CASSEDRGQPQHF
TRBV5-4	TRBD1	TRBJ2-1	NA	TGTGCCAGCAGCCTCGGACAGGGTGGAGGGTACAATGAGCAGTTCTTC	CASSLGQGGGYNEQFF
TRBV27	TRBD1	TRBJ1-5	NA	TGTGCCAGCAGCGTCGGACAGGGCAATCAGCCCCAGCATTTT	CASSVGQGNQPQHF
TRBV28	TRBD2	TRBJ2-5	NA	TGTGCCAGCAGTTTAATGGGACTAGCGGGATTGGAGACCCAGTACTTC	CASSLMGLAGLETQYF
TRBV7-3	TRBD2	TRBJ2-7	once	TGTGCCAGCAGCCAAACCGGGGGGAGGAGGACCTACGAGCAGTACTTC	CASSQTGGRRTYEQYF
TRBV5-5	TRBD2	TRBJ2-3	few	TGTGCCAGCAGCTTCCGGACTAGCGGGGGGACAGATACGCAGTATTTT	CASSFRTSGGTDTQYF
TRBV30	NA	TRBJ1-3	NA	TGTGCCTGGAGTGGAGTTAAACCGGGAGGGGCTGGAAACACCATATATTTT	CAWSGVKPGGAGNTIYF
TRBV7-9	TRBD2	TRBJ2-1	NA	TGTTCCAGCAGCTTAGGTACTAGCGGGAGGCCTTTATACAATGAGCAGTTCTTC	CSSSLGTSGRPLYNEQFF
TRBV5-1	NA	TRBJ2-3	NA	TGCGCCAGCAGCTTGGCCGAGGACCGGCGGGCAGATACGCAGTATTTT	CASSLAEDRRADTQYF
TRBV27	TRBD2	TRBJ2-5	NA	TGTGCCAGTAGACAGCGGAGGACTAGCGGGGGCTTAGAGACCCAGTACTTC	CASRQRRTSGGLETQYF
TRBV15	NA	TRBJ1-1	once	TGTGCCACCAGCAGAGACATCGGGAGAAACACTGAAGCTTTCTTT	CATSRDIGRNTEAFF
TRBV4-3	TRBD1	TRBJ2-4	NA	TGCGCCAGCAGCCCGGGACAGGGGGCTGCCAAAAACATTCAGTACTTC	CASSPGQGAAKNIQYF
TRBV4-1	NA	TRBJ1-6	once	TGCGCCAGCAGCCAAGAAGGGAGGGGTGGACCCCTCCACTTT	CASSQEGRGGPLHF
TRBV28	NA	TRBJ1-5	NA	TGTGCCAGCAGTACCCAAGTCCTAGGGGGGGATAGCAATCAGCCCCAGCATTTT	CASSTQVLGGDSNQPQHF
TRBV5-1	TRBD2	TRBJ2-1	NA	TGCGCCAGCAGCTTCTTGGGACTAGCGGGAGGTACCGGGGATGAGCAGTTCTTC	CASSFLGLAGGTGDEQFF
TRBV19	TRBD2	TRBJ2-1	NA	TGTGCCAGTAGTTCTTCTAGCGGGAGTTGGAATGAGCAGTTCTTC	CASSSSSGSWNEQFF
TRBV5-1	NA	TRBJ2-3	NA	TGCGCCAGCAGCTTGGAAGGAGGATACACAGATACGCAGTATTTT	CASSLEGGYTDTQYF
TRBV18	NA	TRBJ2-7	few	TGTGCCAGCCTCCCTCAGATTGGACAGTCCTACGAGCAGTACTTC	CASLPQIGQSYEQYF
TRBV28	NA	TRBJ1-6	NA	TGTGCCAGCAGTCCCCCCGGGGGGGCAACAGGCTCACCCCTCCACTTT	CASSPPGGATGSPLHF
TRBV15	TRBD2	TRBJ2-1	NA	TGTGCCACCAGCAGAGAGGGGACTAGCGGGAGGCGGAATGAGCAGTTCTTC	CATSREGTSGRRNEQFF
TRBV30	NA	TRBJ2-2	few	TGTGCCTGGAGTGTCGATGGGCTAACGAACACCGGGGAGCTGTTTTTT	CAWSVDGLTNTGELFF
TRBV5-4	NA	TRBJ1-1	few	TGTGCCAGCAGCTTCGGGGGGAGCTTTGAAGCTTTCTTT	CASSFGGSFEAFF
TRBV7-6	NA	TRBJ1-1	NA	TGTGCCAGCAGCTTAGGCCCCGGGTACGGGGGCACTGAAGCTTTCTTT	CASSLGPGYGGTEAFF
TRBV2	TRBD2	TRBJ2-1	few	TGTGCCAGCAGTGGCCAGCGGGGGGGGTACAATGAGCAGTTCTTC	CASSGQRGGYNEQFF
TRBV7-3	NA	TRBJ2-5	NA	TGTGCCAGCAGCTTAAGCCGGGATGAGACCCAGTACTTC	CASSLSRDETQYF
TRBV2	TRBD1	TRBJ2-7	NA	TGTGCCAGCAGTCGGGACAGTACCTACGAGCAGTACTTC	CASSRDSTYEQYF
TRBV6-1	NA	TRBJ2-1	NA	TGTGCCAGTCAGAGACTAGGTAACTACAATGAGCAGTTCTTC	CASQRLGNYNEQFF
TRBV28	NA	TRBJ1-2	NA	TGTGCCAGCAGTTTAGTGATTCAGGGGTATGGCTACACCTTC	CASSLVIQGYGYTF
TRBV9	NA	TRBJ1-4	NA	TGTGCCAGCAGCCCCCGGACGCCGGGGGTTCCAAAACTGTTTTTT	CASSPRTPGVPKLFF
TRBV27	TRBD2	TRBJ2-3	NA	TGTGCCAGCAGTTCGTCAGCGGGGGAAAGCACAGATACGCAGTATTTT	CASSSSAGESTDTQYF
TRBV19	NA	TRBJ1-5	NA	TGTGCCAGTAGACGGGCAGGGTATAATCAGCCCCAGCATTTT	CASRRAGYNQPQHF
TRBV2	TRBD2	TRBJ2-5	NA	TGTGCCACTGCCCATGGGGTAGCGGGTCCCCCGAGGCAAGAGACCCAGTACTTC	CATAHGVAGPPRQETQYF
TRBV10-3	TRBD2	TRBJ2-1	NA	TGTGCCATCAGGGGAGGTGGACTAGCGGGAAATGAGCAGTTCTTC	CAIRGGGLAGNEQFF
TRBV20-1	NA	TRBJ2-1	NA	TGCAGTGCCCCAGGCAGGGAGCAGTTCTTC	CSAPGREQFF
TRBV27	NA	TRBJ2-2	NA	TGTGCCAGCAGTTTTCGGGATTTTCGGGCCGGGGAGCTGTTTTTT	CASSFRDFRAGELFF
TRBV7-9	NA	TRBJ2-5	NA	TGTGCCAGCAGCTTTCCGACGGGATCTCAAGAGACCCAGTACTTC	CASSFPTGSQETQYF
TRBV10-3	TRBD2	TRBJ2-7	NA	TGTGCCGTTAGCGGGGGCCAAACCTACGAGCAGTACTTC	CAVSGGQTYEQYF
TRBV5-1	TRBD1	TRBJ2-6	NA	TGCGCCAGCAGCTTGGGGGACAGGGCCTCTGGGGCCAACGTCCTGACTTTC	CASSLGDRASGANVLTF
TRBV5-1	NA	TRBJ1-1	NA	TGCGCCAGCAGCGATGCTACAGGTAACACTGAAGCTTTCTTT	CASSDATGNTEAFF